The rows below give T cell receptor beta chains drawn from one sample of a study of cytomegalovirus exposure and HLA in healthy donors. Only in-frame clones appear in the TCRdb table, and some are missing; sequencing was by immunoSEQ multiplex PCR. The sample has about 120,000 clones; 65% to 75% are singletons. The specimen was PBMCs. The origin of the receptors is a young man in good health and CMV-seropositive. CDR3s include the opening cysteine and the closing phenylalanine or tryptophan. The size entry is marked missing in some rows and otherwise reads once, few, many or a size class.

v_gene	abundance	j_gene	CDR3aa
TRBV5-4	.	TRBJ2-2	CASSSGLAANTGELFF
TRBV9	once	TRBJ2-5	CASSTTGQGHQTQYF
TRBV6-1	once	TRBJ1-1	CASSKGHLNTEAFF
TRBV5-1	.	TRBJ2-5	CASSRGLAGQETQYF
TRBV28	.	TRBJ1-5	CASSPRQGAGNQPQHF
TRBV12-2	.	TRBJ2-3	CASRLGGGAPDTQYF
TRBV6-5	.	TRBJ1-1	CASSQQVASTEAFF
TRBV7-3	.	TRBJ2-2	CASSPNPSGGASGELFF
TRBV15	.	TRBJ2-3	CATSRGAGLTSDTQYF
TRBV4-1	.	TRBJ1-1	CASSRFGERDRENTEAFF
TRBV7-9	.	TRBJ2-2	CASRFGQPNTGELFF
TRBV10-1	.	TRBJ2-7	CASSVDPRGAYEQYF
TRBV2	.	TRBJ2-5	CASTGNPGETQYF
TRBV7-2	.	TRBJ2-3	CASSPRGKVAGVVGDTQYF
TRBV18	.	TRBJ1-6	CASSRLTDNYNSPLHF
TRBV9	.	TRBJ1-1	CASSPRDSRTSVNTEAFF
TRBV5-1	.	TRBJ2-2	CASSLGPGSGTGELFF
TRBV7-3	.	TRBJ2-2	CASSLRRTGGIGELFF
TRBV27	.	TRBJ1-4	CASRSTGGRGEKLFF
TRBV7-9	.	TRBJ2-3	CASSFPRGVLTDTQYF
TRBV14	.	TRBJ2-7	CASSLQWSGGYEQYF
TRBV19	.	TRBJ2-1	CASRPGQSSYNEQFF
TRBV6-6	.	TRBJ2-7	CASSYGPVREQYF
TRBV7-9	.	TRBJ2-7	CASSFGRGEQYF
TRBV2	.	TRBJ2-7	CASSGGTVAYEQYF